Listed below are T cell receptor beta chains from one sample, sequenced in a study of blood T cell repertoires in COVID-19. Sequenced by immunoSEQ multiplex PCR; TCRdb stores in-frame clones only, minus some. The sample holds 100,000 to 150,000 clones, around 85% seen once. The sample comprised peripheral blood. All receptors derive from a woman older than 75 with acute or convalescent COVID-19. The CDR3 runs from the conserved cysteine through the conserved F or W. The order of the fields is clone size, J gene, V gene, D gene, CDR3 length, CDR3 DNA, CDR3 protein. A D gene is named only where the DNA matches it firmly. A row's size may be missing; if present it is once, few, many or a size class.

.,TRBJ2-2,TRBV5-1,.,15,TGCGCCAGCAGCATCAGGGAGGCGGGCACCGGGGAGCTGTTTTTT,CASSIREAGTGELFF
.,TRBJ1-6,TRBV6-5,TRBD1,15,TGTGCCAGCAGACCCGACAGGGGGTCGAATTCACCCCTCCACTTT,CASRPDRGSNSPLHF
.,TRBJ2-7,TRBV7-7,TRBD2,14,TGTGCCAGCAGCCCAACCCACACAGCGGGGGAGCAGTACTTC,CASSPTHTAGEQYF
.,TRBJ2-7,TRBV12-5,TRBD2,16,TGTGCTAGTGGCTCGGCTTACGGGACTACTGGGTACGAGCAGTACTTC,CASGSAYGTTGYEQYF
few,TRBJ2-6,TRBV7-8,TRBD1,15,TGTGCCAGCAGCCCCCAGGGGGCGGGGGCCAACGTCCTGACTTTC,CASSPQGAGANVLTF
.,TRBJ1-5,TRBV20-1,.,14,TGCAGTGCTAGTCGGGGGTATGGCAATCAGCCCCAGCATTTT,CSASRGYGNQPQHF
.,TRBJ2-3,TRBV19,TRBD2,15,TGTGCCAGTAGTATCAGTAGCGGGGGTACAGATACGCAGTATTTT,CASSISSGGTDTQYF
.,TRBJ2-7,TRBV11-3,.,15,TGTGCCAGCAGCTTACTGGGCCTCCCCTCCTACGAGCAGTACTTC,CASSLLGLPSYEQYF
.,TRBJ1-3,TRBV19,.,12,TGTGCCAGTAGTACCTCCGGAAACACCATATATTTT,CASSTSGNTIYF
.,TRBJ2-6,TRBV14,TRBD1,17,TGTGCCAGCAGCAGGTACAGGGGGACTTCTGGGGCCAACGTCCTGACTTTC,CASSRYRGTSGANVLTF
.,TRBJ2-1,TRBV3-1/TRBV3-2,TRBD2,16,TGTGCCAGCAGCCGTGGACTAGCGGGGACATACAATGAGCAGTTCTTC,CASSRGLAGTYNEQFF
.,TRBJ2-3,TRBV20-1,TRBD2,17,TGCAGTGCTAGTGGGCTAGCGGGAGTGGGTGGCACAGATACGCAGTATTTT,CSASGLAGVGGTDTQYF
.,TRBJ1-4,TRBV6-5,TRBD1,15,TGTGCCAGCAGTCCCCGGGACAGGGATCGAGAAAAACTGTTTTTT,CASSPRDRDREKLFF
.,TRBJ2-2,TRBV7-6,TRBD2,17,TGTGCCAGCAGCGCAGGGGTGCTAGCGGGGAACACCGGGGAGCTGTTTTTT,CASSAGVLAGNTGELFF
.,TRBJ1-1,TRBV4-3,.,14,TGCGCCAGCAGCCAACAGGGTGGTCGCACTGAAGCTTTCTTT,CASSQQGGRTEAFF
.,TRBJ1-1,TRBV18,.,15,TGTGCCAGCTCACCACAGACAGTGGGGAACACTGAAGCTTTCTTT,CASSPQTVGNTEAFF
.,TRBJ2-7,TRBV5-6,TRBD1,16,TGTGCCAGCAGCTTGACCGGACAGGAAGGTGTGTACGAGCAGTACTTC,CASSLTGQEGVYEQYF
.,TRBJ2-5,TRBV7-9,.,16,TGTGCCAGCAGCTTAGCGCAGGGTAGCACCACAGAGACCCAGTACTTC,CASSLAQGSTTETQYF
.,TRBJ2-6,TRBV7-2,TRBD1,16,TGTGCCAGCAGCTTTACAGGGGGCTCTGGGGCCAACGTCCTGACTTTC,CASSFTGGSGANVLTF
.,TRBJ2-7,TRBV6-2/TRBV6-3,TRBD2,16,TGTGCCAGCAGTTATGGGACTAGCGGGATATACTACGAGCAGTACTTC,CASSYGTSGIYYEQYF
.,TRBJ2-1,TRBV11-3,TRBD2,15,TGTGCCAGCAGCTCTAGCGGGAGCTCCTACAATGAGCAGTTCTTC,CASSSSGSSYNEQFF
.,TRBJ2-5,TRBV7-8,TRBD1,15,TGTGCCAGCAGTAGGGGACAGGGGATAGGGGAGACCCAGTACTTC,CASSRGQGIGETQYF
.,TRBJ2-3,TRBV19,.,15,TGTGCCAGTAGCCACCGAGGGGGTTACACAGATACGCAGTATTTT,CASSHRGGYTDTQYF
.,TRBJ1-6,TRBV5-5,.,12,TGTGCCAGCAGCTTCTCTGATTCACCCCTCCACTTT,CASSFSDSPLHF
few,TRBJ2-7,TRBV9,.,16,TGTGCCAGCAGCGTAGGGTCGGGAGTCCGGATTCAAGGGCAGTACTTC,CASSVGSGVRIQGQYF
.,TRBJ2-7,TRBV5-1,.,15,TGCGCCAGCAGCTTGTGGGCTGGTTCTAAGGTCGAGCAGTACTTC,CASSLWAGSKVEQYF
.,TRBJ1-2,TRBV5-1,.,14,TGCGCCAGCAGCTTGGGGGCAGGGGCTGGAGGCTACACCTTC,CASSLGAGAGGYTF
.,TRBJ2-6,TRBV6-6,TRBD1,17,TGTGCCAGCAGGCGACAGGGGGCAAAGTCTGGGGCCAACGTCCTGACTTTC,CASRRQGAKSGANVLTF